The 2 T cell receptor beta chains below were found in one sample sequenced in a study of regulatory T cells in long-lasting Graves disease. Construction of the TCR beta libraries employed iRepertoire HTBI primers in conjunction with Arm-PCR of CDR3 regions. TCRdb analysed the multiplex PCR reads with MiXCR anew, one entry per CDR3 protein. The data contain fewer than 550,000 distinct CDR3 sequences, about a fifth of them singletons. As to time point: persistent/refractory GD, antithyroid drugs over 5 years with positive TRAb. From PBMCs, RNA was extracted and then used to make the TCR library. The material was peripheral blood mononuclear cells (PBMCs), obtained when the disease was refractory, from a patient treated with antithyroid drugs. All receptors come from a female donor with Graves disease.

This clonotype occurred a few times. The genes are TRBV27 and TRBJ2-7; D is unclear. CDR1 is MNHEY and CDR2 is SMNVEV in the germline V gene (reference sequence). Trimming removed 6 bases from V and 5 bases from J, with 14 bases in between. The CDR3 length is 13 residues. DNA for the CDR3: TGTGCCAGCAGACCCGGGCCCGCCCACGAGCAGTACTTC. Translated: CASRPGPAHEQYF.

Of note for this clonotype: Being one base from a much bigger clone, this may be a read error. The genes are TRBV7-4 and TRBJ1-4; possibly TRBD1 for D (5 bases). The CDR3 runs 13 residues. Germline CDR1 SGHVT, CDR2 SQSDAQ. Trimming left V 4 bases short and J 8 bases short, with 11 bases between. CDR3 bases: TGTGCCAGCAGCTCGGGACTGTCCGAAAAACTGTTTTTT. This encodes CASSSGLSEKLFF. The variable domain in full, completed from reference TRBV7-4 and TRBJ1-4, reads GAGVSQSPRYKVAKRGRDVALRCDSISGHVTLYWYRQTLGQGSEVLTYSQSDAQRDKSGRPSGRFSAERPERSVSTLKIQRTEQGDSAVYLCASSSGLSEKLFFGSGTQLSVL.